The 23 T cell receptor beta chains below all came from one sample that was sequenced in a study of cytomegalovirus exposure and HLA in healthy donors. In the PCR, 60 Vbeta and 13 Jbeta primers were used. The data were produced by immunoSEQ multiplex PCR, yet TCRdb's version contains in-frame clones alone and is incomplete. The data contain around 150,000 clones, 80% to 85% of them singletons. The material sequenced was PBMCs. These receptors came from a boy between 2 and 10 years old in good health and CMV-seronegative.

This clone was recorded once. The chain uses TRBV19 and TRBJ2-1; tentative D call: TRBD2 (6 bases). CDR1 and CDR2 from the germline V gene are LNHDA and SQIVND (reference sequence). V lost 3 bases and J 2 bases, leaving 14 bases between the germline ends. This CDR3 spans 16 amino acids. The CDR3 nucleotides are TGTGCCAGTAGTATTGGCGGGGCTACGACCTACAATGAGCAGTTCTTC. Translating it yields CASSIGGATTYNEQFF.

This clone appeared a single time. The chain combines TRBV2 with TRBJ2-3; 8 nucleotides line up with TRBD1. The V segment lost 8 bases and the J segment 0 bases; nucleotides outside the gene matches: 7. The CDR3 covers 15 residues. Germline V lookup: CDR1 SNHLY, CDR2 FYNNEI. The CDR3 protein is CASVRDRSSTDTQYF. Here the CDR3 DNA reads TGTGCCAGCGTGAGGGACAGGAGTAGCACAGATACGCAGTATTTT. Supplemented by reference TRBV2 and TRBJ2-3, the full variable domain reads EPEVTQTPSHQVTQMGQEVILRCVPISNHLYFYWYRQILGQKVEFLVSFYNNEISEKSEIFDDQFSVERPDGSNFTLKIRSTKLEDSAMYFCASVRDRSSTDTQYFGPGTRLTVL.

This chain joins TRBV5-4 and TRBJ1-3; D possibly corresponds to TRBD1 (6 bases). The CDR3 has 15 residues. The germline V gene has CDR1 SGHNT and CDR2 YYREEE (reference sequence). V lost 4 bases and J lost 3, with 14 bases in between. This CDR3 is CASSPSGTNGNTIYF. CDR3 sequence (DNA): TGTGCCAGCAGCCCCTCCGGGACAAATGGAAACACCATATATTTT.

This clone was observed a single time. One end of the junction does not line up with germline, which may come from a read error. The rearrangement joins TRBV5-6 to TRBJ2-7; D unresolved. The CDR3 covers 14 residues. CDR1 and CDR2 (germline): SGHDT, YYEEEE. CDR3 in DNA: TGTGTCAGCAGCTTGGTCCGGTCCTCCTACGAGCAGTACTTC. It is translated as CVSSLVRSSYEQYF.

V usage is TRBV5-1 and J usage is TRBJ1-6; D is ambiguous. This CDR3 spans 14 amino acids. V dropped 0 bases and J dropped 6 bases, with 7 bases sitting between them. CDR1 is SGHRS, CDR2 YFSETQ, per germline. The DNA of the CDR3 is TGCGCCAGCAGCTTGGGGCCGATTAATTCACCCCTCCACTTT. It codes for CASSLGPINSPLHF.

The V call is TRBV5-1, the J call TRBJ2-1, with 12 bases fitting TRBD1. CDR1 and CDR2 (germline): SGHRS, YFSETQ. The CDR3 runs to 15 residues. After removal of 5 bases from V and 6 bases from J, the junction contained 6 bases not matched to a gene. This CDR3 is CASSFQGQGANEQFF. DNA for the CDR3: TGCGCCAGCAGTTTCCAGGGACAGGGGGCCAATGAGCAGTTCTTC.

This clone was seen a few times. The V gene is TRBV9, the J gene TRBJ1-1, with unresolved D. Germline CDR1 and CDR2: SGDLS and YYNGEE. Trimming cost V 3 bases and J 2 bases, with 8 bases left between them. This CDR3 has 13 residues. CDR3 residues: CASSAITNTEAFF. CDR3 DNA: TGTGCCAGCAGCGCCATTACTAACACTGAAGCTTTCTTT.

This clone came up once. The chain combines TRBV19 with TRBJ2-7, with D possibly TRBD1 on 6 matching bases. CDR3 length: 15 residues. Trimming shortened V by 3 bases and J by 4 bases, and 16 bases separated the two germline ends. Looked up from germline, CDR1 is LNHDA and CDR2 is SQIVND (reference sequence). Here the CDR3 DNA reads TGTGCCAGTAGTATTTCAGGGGCGCAAAGATACGAGCAGTACTTC. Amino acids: CASSISGAQRYEQYF.

The CDR3 nucleotides are TGCGCCAGCAGCGGAGGGGTGACCCTATCCAAAAACATTCAGTACTTC. Translated, it gives CASSGGVTLSKNIQYF. The chain is built from TRBV5-1 and TRBJ2-4; D may be TRBD2 (6 bases). CDR1 SGHRS and CDR2 YFSETQ come from the germline V gene. The CDR3 length is 16 residues. V lost 4 bases and J 2 bases, leaving 16 bases between the germline ends.

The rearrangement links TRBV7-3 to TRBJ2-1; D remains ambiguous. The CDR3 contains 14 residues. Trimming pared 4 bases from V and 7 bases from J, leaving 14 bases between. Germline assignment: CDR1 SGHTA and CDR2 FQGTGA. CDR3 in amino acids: CASSSNRAENEQFF. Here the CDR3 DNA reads TGTGCCAGCAGCTCAAACCGTGCAGAAAATGAGCAGTTCTTC.

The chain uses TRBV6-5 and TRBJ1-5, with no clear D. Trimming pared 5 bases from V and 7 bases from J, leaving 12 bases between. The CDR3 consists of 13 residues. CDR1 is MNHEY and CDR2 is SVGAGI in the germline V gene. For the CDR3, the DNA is TGTGCCAGCAGTCCCGTTTTGTTACAGCCCCAGCATTTT. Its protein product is CASSPVLLQPQHF.

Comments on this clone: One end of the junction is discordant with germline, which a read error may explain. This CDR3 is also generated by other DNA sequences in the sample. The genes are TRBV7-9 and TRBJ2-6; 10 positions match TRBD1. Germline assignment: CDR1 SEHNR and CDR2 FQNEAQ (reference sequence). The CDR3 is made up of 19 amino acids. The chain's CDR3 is CASSLGGDRGISGANVLTF. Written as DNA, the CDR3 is TGTGCCAGTAGCTTAGGGGGGGACAGGGGAATCTCTGGGGCCAACGTCCTGACTTTC.

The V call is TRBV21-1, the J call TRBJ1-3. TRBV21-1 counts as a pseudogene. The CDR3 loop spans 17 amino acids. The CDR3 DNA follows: TGTGCCAGCAGCAAAGCGCTTAAGGCGGTCTCTGGAAACACCATATATTTT. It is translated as CASSKALKAVSGNTIYF.

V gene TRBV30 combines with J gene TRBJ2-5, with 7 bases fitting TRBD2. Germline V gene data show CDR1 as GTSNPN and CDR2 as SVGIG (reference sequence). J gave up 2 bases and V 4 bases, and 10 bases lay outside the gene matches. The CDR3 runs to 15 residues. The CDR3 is CAWTLGRGPQETQYF. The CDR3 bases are TGTGCCTGGACTCTGGGGAGGGGCCCTCAAGAGACCCAGTACTTC. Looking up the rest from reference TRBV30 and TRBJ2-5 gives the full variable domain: SQTIHQWPATLVQPVGSPLSLECTVEGTSNPNLYWYRQAAGRGLQLLFYSVGIGQISSEVPQNLSASRPQDRQFILSSKKLLLSDSGFYLCAWTLGRGPQETQYFGPGTRLLVL.

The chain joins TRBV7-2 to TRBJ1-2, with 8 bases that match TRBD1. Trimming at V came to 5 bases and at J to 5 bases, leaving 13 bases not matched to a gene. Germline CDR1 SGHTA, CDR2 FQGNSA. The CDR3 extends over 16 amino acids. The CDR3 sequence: CASSRTGKLVTYGYTF. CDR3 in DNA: TGTGCCAGCAGCCGGACAGGGAAGTTGGTGACGTATGGCTACACCTTC.

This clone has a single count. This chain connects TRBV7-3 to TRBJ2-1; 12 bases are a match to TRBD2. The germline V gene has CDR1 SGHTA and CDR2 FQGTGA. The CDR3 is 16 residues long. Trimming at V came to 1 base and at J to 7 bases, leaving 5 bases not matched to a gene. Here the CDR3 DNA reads TGTGCCAGCAGCTTAAGTGGACTAGCGGGGATGAATGAGCAGTTCTTC. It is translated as CASSLSGLAGMNEQFF.

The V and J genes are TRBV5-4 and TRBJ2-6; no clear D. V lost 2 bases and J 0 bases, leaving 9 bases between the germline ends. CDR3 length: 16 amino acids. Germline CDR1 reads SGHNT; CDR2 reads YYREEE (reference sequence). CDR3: CASSLDTASGANVLTF. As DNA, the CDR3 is TGTGCCAGCAGCTTAGACACTGCCTCTGGGGCCAACGTCCTGACTTTC.

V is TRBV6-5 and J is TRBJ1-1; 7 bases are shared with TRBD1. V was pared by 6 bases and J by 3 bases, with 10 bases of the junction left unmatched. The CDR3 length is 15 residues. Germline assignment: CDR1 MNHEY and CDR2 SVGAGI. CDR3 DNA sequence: TGTGCCAGCAGAACAAGACAGGGTTTTGACACTGAAGCTTTCTTT. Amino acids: CASRTRQGFDTEAFF.

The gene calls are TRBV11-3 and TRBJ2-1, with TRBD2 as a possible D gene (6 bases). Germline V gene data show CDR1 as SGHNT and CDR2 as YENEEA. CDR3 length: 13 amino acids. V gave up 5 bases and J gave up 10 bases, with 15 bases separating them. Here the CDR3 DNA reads TGTGCCAGCAGCCTCATCGCGGAGGGCGAGCAGTTCTTC. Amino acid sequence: CASSLIAEGEQFF.

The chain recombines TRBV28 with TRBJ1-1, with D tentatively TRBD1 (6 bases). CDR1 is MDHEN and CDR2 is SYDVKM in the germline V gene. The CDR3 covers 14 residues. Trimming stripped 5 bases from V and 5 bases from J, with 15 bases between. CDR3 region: CASSPQGILTEAFF. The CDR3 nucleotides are TGTGCCAGCAGTCCACAGGGAATCTTGACTGAAGCTTTCTTT.

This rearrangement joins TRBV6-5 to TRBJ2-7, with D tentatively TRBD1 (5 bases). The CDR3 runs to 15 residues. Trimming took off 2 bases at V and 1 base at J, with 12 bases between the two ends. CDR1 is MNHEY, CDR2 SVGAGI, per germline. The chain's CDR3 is CASSYGAGRSYEQYF. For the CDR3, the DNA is TGTGCCAGCAGTTACGGGGCAGGGCGTTCCTACGAGCAGTACTTC.

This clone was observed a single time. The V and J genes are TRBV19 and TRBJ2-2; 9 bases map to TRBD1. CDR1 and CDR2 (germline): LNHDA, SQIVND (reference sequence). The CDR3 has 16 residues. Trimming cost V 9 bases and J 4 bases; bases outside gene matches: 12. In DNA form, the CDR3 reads TGTGCCAGCTTCGAGGGACAGGGATCGTTCACCGGGGAGCTGTTTTTT. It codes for CASFEGQGSFTGELFF. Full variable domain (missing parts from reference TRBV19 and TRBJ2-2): DGGITQSPKYLFRKEGQNVTLSCEQNLNHDAMYWYRQDPGQGLRLIYYSQIVNDFQKGDIAEGYSVSREKKESFPLTVTSAQKNPTAFYLCASFEGQGSFTGELFFGEGSRLTVL.

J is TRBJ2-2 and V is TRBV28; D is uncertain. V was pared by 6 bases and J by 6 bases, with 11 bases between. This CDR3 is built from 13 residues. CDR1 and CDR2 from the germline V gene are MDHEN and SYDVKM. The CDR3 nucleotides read TGTGCCAGCAGGGTAGCTACGGCCGGGGAGCTGTTTTTT. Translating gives CASRVATAGELFF.